The clone carrying this TCR beta chain occurred many times. Its antigen remains unidentified. Germline V gene sequence: CDR1 MGHRA, CDR2 YSYEKL. Deletions cut 4 bases from V and 0 bases from J, with 13 bases between. The CDR3 extends over 16 amino acids. The sample is drawn from a study of identical twins. Findings and limits, study-wide: Zero-insertion results could be subject to partial confounding by invariant MAIT and iNKT cells.

Template switching added a universal primer site, and cDNA bore unique molecular identifiers. TCRdb fed the 5' RACE reads into MiXCR, producing one record per CDR3 protein. The data contain a few hundred thousand distinct CDR3 sequences, approximately 10% of them singletons. What was sequenced was memory T cells sorted from blood. J is TRBJ2-1 and V is TRBV4-1; no definite D call. The clonotype comes from a man aged 50-60 years in good health. The CDR3 here is CASSPDSSFSYNEQFF. For the CDR3, the DNA is TGCGCCAGCAGCCCAGACTCTTCATTCTCCTACAATGAGCAGTTCTTC.